This TCR beta chain was captured by sequencing in a study of blood T cell repertoires in COVID-19. Measured with immunoSEQ multiplex PCR; TCRdb has only the in-frame clones, and not every one. This table has under 150,000 clones, over 75% appearing once. The clonotype originates from a man aged 35 to 55 with active or convalescent COVID-19. Sequencing input: peripheral blood.

The CDR3 protein is CSMRGLEEKLFF. The CDR3 DNA reads as TGCAGCATGAGGGGGTTGGAGGAAAAACTGTTTTTT. This chain joins TRBV29-1 and TRBJ1-4; tentative D call: TRBD1 (6 bases). The CDR3 is made up of 12 amino acids. Germline CDR1 SQVTM, CDR2 ANQGSEA. Trimming took off 8 bases at V and 8 bases at J, with 15 bases between the two ends.